The T cell receptor beta chain described here comes from a study of blood T cells in healthy people across ages. Concerning this clonotype itself: Its target is not known.

The study recruited healthy Caucasian donors from Russia who were aged roughly 6 to 100. Regarding the study as a whole: There were more naive CD4+ cells and higher diversity in long-lived donors than in aged donors.

A second PCR, run for about 7 to 11 cycles, used a sample-barcoded 5' primer plus a J-beta primer mix. From each sample, at least 2.5 million paired-end reads containing CDR3 were obtained. TCRdb reprocessed the 5' RACE reads with MiXCR, giving one entry per CDR3 protein. The data show hundreds of thousands of distinct CDR3 sequences, with 46% seen just once and over 15% held by the top ten. Germline CDR1 is DFQATT and CDR2 is SNEGSKA (reference sequence). CDR3 length equals 14 residues. Trimming stripped 3 bases from V and 2 bases from J, with 13 bases between. The clonotype comes from an elderly man in good health. The source material was blood. The chain employs TRBV20-1 and TRBJ1-2; D is unclear. CDR3 sequence: CSASFAGSNYGYTF. CDR3 nucleotide sequence: TGCAGTGCTAGCTTTGCGGGGTCCAACTATGGCTACACCTTC.